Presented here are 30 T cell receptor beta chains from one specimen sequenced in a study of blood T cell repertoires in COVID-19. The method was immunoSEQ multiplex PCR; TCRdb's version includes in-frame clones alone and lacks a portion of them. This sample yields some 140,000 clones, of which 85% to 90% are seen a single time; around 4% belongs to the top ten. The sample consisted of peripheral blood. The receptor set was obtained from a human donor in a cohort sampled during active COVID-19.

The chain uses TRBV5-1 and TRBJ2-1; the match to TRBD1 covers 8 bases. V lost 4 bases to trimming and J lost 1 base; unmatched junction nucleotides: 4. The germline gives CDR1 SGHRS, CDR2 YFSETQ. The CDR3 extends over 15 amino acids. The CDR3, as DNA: TGCGCCAGCAGCCAACAGGGGGTGTCCTACAATGAGCAGTTCTTC. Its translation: CASSQQGVSYNEQFF.

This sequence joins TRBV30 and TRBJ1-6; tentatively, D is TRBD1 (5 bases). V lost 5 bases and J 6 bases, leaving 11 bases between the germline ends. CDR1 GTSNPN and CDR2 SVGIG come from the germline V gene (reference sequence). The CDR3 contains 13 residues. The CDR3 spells CAWAGLSNSPLHF. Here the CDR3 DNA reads TGTGCCTGGGCGGGACTGAGTAATTCACCCCTCCACTTT.

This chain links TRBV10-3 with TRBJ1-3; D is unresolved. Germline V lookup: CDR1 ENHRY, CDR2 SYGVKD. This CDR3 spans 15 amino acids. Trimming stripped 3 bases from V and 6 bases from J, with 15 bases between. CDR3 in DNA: TGTGCCATCAGTGACGGCCCGAGGGAAGTAAACACCATATATTTT. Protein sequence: CAISDGPREVNTIYF.

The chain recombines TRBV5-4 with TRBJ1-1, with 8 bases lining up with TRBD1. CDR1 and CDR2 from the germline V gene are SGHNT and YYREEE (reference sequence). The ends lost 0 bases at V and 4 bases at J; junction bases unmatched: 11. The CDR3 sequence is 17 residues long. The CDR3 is CASSLDRAGGASTEAFF. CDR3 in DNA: TGTGCCAGCAGCTTGGACAGGGCAGGGGGCGCGTCCACTGAAGCTTTCTTT.

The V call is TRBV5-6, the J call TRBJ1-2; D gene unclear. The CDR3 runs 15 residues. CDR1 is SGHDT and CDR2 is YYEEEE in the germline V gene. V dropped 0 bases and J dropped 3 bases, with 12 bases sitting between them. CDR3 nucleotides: TGTGCCAGCAGCTTGGTATCCGGGAATGACTATGGCTACACCTTC. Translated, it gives CASSLVSGNDYGYTF.

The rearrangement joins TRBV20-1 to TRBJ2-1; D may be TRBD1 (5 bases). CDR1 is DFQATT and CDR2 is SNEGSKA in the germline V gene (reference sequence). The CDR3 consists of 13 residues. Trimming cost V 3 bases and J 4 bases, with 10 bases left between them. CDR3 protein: CSASGQGYNEQFF. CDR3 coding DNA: TGCAGTGCTAGTGGGCAGGGATACAATGAGCAGTTCTTC.

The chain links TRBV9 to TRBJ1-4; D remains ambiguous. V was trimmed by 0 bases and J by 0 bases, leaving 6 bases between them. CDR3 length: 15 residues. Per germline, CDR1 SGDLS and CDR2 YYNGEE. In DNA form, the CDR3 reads TGTGCCAGCAGCGTAGAAGGAGCAACTAATGAAAAACTGTTTTTT. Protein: CASSVEGATNEKLFF.

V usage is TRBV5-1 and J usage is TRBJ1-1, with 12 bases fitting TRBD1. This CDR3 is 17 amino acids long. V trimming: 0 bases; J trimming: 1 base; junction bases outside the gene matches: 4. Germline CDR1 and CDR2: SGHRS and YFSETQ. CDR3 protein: CASSLAGDRGPNTEAFF. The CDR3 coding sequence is TGCGCCAGCAGCTTGGCTGGGGACAGGGGGCCGAACACTGAAGCTTTCTTT.

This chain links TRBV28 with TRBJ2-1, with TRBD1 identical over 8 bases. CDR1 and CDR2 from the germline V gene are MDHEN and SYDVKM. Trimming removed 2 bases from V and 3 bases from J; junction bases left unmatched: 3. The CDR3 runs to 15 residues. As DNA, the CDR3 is TGTGCCAGCAGTTTACGGACAGGGTTCTACAATGAGCAGTTCTTC. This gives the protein CASSLRTGFYNEQFF.

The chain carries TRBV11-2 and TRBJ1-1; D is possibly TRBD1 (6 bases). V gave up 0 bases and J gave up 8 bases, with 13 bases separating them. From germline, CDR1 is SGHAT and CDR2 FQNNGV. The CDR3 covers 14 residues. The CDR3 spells CASSLEQGMTEAFF. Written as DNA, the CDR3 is TGTGCCAGCAGCTTAGAACAGGGCATGACGGAAGCTTTCTTT.

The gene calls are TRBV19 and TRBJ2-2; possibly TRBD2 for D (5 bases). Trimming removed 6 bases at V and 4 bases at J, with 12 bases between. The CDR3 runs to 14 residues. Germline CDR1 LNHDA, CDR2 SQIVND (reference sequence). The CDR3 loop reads CASSPLAGTGELFF. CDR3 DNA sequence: TGTGCCAGTAGCCCGCTCGCGGGCACCGGGGAGCTGTTTTTT. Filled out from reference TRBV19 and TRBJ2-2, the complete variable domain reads DGGITQSPKYLFRKEGQNVTLSCEQNLNHDAMYWYRQDPGQGLRLIYYSQIVNDFQKGDIAEGYSVSREKKESFPLTVTSAQKNPTAFYLCASSPLAGTGELFFGEGSRLTVL.

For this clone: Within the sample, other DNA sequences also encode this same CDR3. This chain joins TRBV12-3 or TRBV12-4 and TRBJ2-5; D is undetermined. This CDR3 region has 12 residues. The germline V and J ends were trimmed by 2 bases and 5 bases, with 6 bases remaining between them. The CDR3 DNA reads TGTGCCAGCAGTTTATCCGGGGAGACCCAGTACTTC. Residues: CASSLSGETQYF.

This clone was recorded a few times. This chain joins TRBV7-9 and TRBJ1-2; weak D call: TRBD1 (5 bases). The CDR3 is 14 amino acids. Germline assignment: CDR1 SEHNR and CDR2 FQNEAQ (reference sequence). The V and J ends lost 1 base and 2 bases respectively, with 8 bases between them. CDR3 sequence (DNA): TGTGCCAGCAGCTTAGAGACAGCCAACTATGGCTACACCTTC. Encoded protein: CASSLETANYGYTF.

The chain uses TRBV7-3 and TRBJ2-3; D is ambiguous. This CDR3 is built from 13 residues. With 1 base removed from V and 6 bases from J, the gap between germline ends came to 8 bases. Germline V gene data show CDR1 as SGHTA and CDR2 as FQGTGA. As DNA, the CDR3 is TGTGCCAGCAGCTTAAGCATCGGGGATACGCAGTATTTT. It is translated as CASSLSIGDTQYF.

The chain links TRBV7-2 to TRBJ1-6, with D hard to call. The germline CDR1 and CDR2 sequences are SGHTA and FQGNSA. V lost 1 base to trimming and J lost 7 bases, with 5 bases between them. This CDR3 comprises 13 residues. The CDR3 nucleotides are TGTGCCAGCAGCTTAGAGGAGAATTCACCCCTCCACTTT. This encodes CASSLEENSPLHF.

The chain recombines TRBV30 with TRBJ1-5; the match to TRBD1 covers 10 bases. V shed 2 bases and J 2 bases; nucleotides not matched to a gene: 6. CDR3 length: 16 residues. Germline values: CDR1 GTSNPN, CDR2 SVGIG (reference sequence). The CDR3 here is CAWSSGTGVRNQPQHF. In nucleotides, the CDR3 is TGTGCCTGGAGTTCTGGGACAGGGGTTCGCAATCAGCCCCAGCATTTT. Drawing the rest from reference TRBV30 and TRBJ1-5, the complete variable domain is SQTIHQWPATLVQPVGSPLSLECTVEGTSNPNLYWYRQAAGRGLQLLFYSVGIGQISSEVPQNLSASRPQDRQFILSSKKLLLSDSGFYLCAWSSGTGVRNQPQHFGDGTRLSIL.

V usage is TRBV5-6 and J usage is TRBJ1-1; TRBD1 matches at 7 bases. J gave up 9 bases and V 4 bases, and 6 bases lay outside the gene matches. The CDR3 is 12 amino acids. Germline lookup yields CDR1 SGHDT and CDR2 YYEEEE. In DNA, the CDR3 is TGTGCCAGCAGCCCTGGGACAGCTCAAGCTTTCTTT. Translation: CASSPGTAQAFF.

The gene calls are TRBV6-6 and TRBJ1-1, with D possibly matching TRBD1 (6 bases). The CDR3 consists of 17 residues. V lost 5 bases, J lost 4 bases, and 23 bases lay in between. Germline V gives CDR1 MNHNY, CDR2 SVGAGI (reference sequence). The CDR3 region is CASSLSVRGGASTEAFF. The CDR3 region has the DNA TGTGCCAGCAGTCTCTCAGTCCGCGGGGGCGCGTCCACTGAAGCTTTCTTT.

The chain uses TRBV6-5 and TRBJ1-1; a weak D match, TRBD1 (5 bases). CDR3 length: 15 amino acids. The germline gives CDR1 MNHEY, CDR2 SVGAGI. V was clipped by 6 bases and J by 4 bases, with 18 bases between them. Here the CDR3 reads CASSILGLQGTEAFF. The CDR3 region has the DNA TGTGCCAGCAGCATACTGGGACTGCAAGGCACTGAAGCTTTCTTT.

This CDR3 is CASSESGRGTQYF. CDR3 nucleotides: TGTGCCAGCAGTGAATCCGGGAGGGGTACGCAGTATTTT. The chain joins TRBV25-1 to TRBJ2-3, with 8 nucleotides matching TRBD2. The CDR3 contains 13 residues. From germline, CDR1 is MGHDK and CDR2 SYGVNS. The ends lost 1 base at V and 8 bases at J; junction bases unmatched: 2.

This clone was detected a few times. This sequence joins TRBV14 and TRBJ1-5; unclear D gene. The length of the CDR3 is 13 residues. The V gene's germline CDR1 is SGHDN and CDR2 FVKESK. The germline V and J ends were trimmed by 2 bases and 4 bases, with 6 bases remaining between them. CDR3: CASSQTRNQPQHF. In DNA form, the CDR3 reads TGTGCCAGCAGCCAAACCAGGAATCAGCCCCAGCATTTT.

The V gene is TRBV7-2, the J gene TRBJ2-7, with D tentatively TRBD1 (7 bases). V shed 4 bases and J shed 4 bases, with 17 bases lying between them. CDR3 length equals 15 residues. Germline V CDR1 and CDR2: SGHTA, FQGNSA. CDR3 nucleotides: TGTGCCAGCAGCTCAGGGGGGACACGGACTTACGAGCAGTACTTC. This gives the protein CASSSGGTRTYEQYF. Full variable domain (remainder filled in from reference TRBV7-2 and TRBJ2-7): GAGVSQSPSNKVTEKGKDVELRCDPISGHTALYWYRQSLGQGLEFLIYFQGNSAPDKSGLPSDRFSAERTGGSVSTLTIQRTQQEDSAVYLCASSSGGTRTYEQYFGPGTRLTVT.

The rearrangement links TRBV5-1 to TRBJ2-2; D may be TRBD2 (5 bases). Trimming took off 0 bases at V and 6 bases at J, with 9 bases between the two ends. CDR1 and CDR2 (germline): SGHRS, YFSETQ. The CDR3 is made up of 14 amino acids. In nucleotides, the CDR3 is TGCGCCAGCAGCTTGGGTAAGGGAGCCGGGGAGCTGTTTTTT. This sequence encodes CASSLGKGAGELFF.

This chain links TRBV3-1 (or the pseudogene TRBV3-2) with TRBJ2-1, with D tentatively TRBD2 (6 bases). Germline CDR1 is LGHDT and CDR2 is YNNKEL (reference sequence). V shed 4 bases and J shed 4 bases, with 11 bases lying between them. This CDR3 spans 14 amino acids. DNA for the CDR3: TGTGCCAGCAGCCCCCGGACTAAATACAATGAGCAGTTCTTC. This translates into CASSPRTKYNEQFF.

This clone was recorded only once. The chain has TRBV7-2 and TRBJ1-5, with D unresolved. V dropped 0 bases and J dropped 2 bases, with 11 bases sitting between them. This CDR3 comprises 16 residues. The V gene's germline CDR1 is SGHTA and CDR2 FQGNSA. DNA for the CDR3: TGTGCCAGCAGCTTAGCGGGATTCGGGGGCAATCAGCCCCAGCATTTT. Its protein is CASSLAGFGGNQPQHF. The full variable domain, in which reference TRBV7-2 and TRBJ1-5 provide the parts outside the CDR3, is GAGVSQSPSNKVTEKGKDVELRCDPISGHTALYWYRQSLGQGLEFLIYFQGNSAPDKSGLPSDRFSAERTGGSVSTLTIQRTQQEDSAVYLCASSLAGFGGNQPQHFGDGTRLSIL.

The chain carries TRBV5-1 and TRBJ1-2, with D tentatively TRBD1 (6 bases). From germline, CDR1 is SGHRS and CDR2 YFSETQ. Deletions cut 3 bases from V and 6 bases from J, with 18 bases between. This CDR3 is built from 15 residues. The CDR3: CASSYEGGLRHGYTF. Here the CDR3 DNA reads TGCGCCAGCAGCTATGAGGGGGGGCTGAGGCATGGCTACACCTTC.

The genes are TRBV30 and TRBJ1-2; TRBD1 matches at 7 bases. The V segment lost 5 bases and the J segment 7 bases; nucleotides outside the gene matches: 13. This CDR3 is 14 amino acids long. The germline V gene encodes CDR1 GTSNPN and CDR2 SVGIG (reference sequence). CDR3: CAWYTGDTGRGYTF. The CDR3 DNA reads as TGTGCCTGGTACACAGGGGATACAGGTCGTGGCTACACCTTC.

The DNA of the CDR3 is TGTGCCAGCAGTGAACGGGAGAGAGGCACAGATACGCAGTATTTT. Translated: CASSERERGTDTQYF. The gene calls are TRBV6-1 and TRBJ2-3; D perhaps matches TRBD2 (6 bases). Germline CDR1 and CDR2: MNHNS and SASEGT. V lost 2 bases to trimming and J lost 1 base, with 10 bases between them. The CDR3 covers 15 residues.

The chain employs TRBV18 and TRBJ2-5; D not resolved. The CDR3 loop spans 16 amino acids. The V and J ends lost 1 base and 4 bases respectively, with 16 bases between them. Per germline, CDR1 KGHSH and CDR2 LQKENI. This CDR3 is CASSPLDSPRRETQYF. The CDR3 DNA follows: TGTGCCAGCTCACCACTAGACTCACCCCGGCGAGAGACCCAGTACTTC.

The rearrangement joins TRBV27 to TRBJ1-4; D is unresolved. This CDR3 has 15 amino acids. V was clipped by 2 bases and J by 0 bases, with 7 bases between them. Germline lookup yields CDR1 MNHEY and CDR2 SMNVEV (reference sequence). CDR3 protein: CASSLQKATNEKLFF. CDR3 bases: TGTGCCAGCAGTTTACAGAAAGCAACTAATGAAAAACTGTTTTTT.